A single T cell receptor beta chain is shown here with its context. Antigen: not known. This CDR3 comprises 13 residues. Losses at the gene ends were 6 bases for V and 6 bases for J; bases not matched to a gene: 1. Germline V lookup: CDR1 MNHEY, CDR2 SVGAGI. Produced via immunoSEQ multiplex PCR; TCRdb's table is partial and in-frame only. The table includes about 150,000 clones, roughly 90% detected once. This sample is drawn from a study of T cell responses to AZD1222 COVID-19 vaccine. Overall study findings and caveats: Baseline serostatus was positive in only six AZD1222 recipients. The donor cohort was predominantly white British with a female majority, and clonal diversity may have been underestimated. Scientists sampled the repertoires only once the peak T cell response had passed.

The sequencing here drew on peripheral blood, taken on day 0 of AZD1222 vaccination. The chain recombines TRBV6-5 with TRBJ1-5; 11 positions agree with TRBD1. This TCR derives from an adult in good health. The CDR3 DNA reads TGTGCCAGCAGGGGACAGGGGGTTCAGCCCCAGCATTTT. It codes for CASRGQGVQPQHF.